The sample holds one count of the clone carrying this T cell receptor beta chain. As yet, its antigen is unknown. The data were taken from a study of CD8 T cells in Susac syndrome. Study information: Patients with Susac syndrome were therapy-naive, on corticosteroids, or on intravenous immunoglobulin alone at the time that blood was drawn.

CDR1 and CDR2 from the germline V gene are SGHVS and FQNEAQ. CDR3 length: 15 amino acids. The germline V and J ends were trimmed by 2 bases and 3 bases, with 14 bases remaining between them. Findings and caveats of the study: The greatest CD8+ clonal expansion in Susac occurred in TEMRA cells and in active patients. Susac-specific public clones numbered 15 to 20 in total CD8+ repertoires (and roughly 5 in CD8+ TEMRA repertoires).

After extraction with the RNeasy kit, roughly 0.45 to 1 ug of the RNA was reverse transcribed using random hexamers. Across 54 Vbeta and 13 Jbeta, immunoSEQ multiplex PCR amplified TCR beta CDR3. One entry per CDR3 protein results from TCRdb running MiXCR on the immunoSEQ multiplex PCR reads. This sample has tens of thousands of distinct CDR3 sequences, with around 96% found just once. Sequencing was done on a sample of CD8+ T cells from PBMCs. The receptor comes from a human donor with Susac syndrome. The V and J genes are TRBV7-8 and TRBJ2-7; D not resolved. The CDR3 nucleotides read TGTGCCAGCAGCTTATTTGCCGTGACTGACTACGAGCAGTACTTC. It yields the protein CASSLFAVTDYEQYF.